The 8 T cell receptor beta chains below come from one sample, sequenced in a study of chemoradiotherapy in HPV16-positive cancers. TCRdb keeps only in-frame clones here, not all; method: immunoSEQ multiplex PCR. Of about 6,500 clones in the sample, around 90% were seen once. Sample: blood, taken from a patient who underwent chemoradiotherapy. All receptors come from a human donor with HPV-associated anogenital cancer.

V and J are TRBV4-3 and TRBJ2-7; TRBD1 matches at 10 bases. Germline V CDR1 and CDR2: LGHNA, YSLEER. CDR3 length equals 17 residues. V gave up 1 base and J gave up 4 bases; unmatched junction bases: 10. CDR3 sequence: CASSQALTGGKFYEQYF. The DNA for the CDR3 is TGCGCCAGCAGCCAAGCCCTGACAGGGGGCAAGTTTTACGAGCAGTACTTC.

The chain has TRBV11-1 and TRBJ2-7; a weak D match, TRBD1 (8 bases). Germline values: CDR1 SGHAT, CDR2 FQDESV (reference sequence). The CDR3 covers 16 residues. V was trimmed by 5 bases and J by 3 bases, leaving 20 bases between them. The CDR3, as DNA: TGTGCCAGCAGCCCGTATCACAGGGGGGGAGACTACGAGCAGTACTTC. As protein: CASSPYHRGGDYEQYF.

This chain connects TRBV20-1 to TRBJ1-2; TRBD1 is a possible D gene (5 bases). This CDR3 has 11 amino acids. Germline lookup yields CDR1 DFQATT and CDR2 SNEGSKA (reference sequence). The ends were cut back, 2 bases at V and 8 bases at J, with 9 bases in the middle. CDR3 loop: CSARRGGGYTF. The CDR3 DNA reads TGCAGTGCTAGAAGGGGCGGGGGCTACACCTTC.

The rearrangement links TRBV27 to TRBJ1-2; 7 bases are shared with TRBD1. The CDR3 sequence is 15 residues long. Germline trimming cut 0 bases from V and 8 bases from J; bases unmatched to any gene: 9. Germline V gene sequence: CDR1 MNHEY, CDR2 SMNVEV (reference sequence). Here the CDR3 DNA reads TGTGCCAGCAGTTTATCGAGTGTAGGGGGCGAAGGCTACACCTTC. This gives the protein CASSLSSVGGEGYTF.

CDR3 sequence (DNA): TGTGCCAGCAGTTATGACAGGGCAGCACGGTACTTC. This sequence encodes CASSYDRAARYF. The V and J genes are TRBV6-5 and TRBJ2-5, with TRBD1 matching 7 bases. V lost 3 bases, J lost 13 bases, and 8 bases stayed unmatched. This CDR3 is built from 12 residues. CDR1 and CDR2 (germline): MNHEY, SVGAGI.

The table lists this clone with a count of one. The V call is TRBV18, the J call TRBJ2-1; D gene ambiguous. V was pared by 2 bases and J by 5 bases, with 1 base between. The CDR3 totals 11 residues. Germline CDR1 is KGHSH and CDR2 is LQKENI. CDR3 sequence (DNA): TGTGCCAGCTCACCAGACAATGAGCAGTTCTTC. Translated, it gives CASSPDNEQFF.

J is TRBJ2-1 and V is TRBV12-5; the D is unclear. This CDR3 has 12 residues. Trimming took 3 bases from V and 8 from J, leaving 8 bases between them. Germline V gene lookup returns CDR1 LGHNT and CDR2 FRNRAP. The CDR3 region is CASGFLADEQFF. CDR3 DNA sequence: TGTGCTAGTGGTTTTCTGGCGGATGAGCAGTTCTTC.

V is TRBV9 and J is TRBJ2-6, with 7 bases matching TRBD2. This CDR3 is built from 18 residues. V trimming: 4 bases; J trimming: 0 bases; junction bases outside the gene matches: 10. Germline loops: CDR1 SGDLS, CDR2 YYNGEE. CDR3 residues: CASSYVGGMASGANVLTF. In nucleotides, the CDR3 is TGTGCCAGCAGCTACGTCGGGGGGATGGCCTCTGGGGCCAACGTCCTGACTTTC.